The sequence of this T cell receptor (beta chain) was determined in a study of Graves' ophthalmopathy and Graves' hyperthyroidism. CDR1 and CDR2 from the germline V gene are SGDLS and YYNGEE. The CDR3 length is 16 residues. V dropped 4 bases and J dropped 3; count of bases not matched to a gene: 11. This clonotype was seen ten or more times. Exclusion covered patients with other autoimmune diseases or uncontrolled infections (as well as pregnancy or lactation). Amplification of TCR beta CDR3 regions used RNA transcripts. Second-round multiplex PCR followed a first-round RT-PCR using HTBI primers. TCRdb used MiXCR to reprocess the multiplex PCR reads, holding one entry per CDR3 protein. The sample records just over 600,000 distinct CDR3 sequences, about 20% being singletons.

The clonotype originates from a woman between 18 and 29 years old with stable Graves' hyperthyroidism. Some clones in this sample may be carry-over from other donors' samples. This sequence joins TRBV9 and TRBJ2-7; 9 bases align to TRBD1. Sequenced: peripheral blood. CDR3 nucleotide sequence: TGTGCCAGCAGCAATTCCCCGGGACAGGGTTTCTACGAGCAGTACTTC. The encoded protein is CASSNSPGQGFYEQYF.